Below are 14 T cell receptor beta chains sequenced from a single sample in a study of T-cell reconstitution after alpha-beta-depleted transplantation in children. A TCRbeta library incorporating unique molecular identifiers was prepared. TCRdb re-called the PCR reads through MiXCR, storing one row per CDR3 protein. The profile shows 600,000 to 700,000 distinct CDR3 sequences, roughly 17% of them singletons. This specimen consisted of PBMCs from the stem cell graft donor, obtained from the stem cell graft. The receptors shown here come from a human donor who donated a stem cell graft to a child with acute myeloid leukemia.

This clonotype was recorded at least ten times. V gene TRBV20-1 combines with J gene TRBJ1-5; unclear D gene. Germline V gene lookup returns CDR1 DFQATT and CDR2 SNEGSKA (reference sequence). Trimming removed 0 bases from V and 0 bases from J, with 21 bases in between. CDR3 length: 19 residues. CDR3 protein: CSARDMVRASGYSNQPQHF. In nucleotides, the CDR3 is TGCAGTGCTAGAGATATGGTGAGGGCCAGCGGGTATAGCAATCAGCCCCAGCATTTT.

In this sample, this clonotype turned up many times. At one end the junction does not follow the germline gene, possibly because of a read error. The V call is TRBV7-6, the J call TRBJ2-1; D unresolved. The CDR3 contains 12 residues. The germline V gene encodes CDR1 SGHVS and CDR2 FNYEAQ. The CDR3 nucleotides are TGCGCCAGCAGCTTGGCTGCCAATGAGCAGTTCTTC. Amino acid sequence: CASSLAANEQFF.

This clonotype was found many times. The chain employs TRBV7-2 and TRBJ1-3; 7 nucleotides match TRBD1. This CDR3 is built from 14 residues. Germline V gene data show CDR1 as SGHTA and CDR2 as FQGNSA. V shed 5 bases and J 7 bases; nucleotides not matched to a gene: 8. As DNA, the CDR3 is TGTGCCAGCAGCACCCGGACAGGACAGAACACCATATATTTT. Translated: CASSTRTGQNTIYF.

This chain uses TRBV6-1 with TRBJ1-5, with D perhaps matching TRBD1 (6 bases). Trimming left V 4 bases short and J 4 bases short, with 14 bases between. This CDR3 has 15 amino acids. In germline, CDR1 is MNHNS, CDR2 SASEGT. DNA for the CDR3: TGTGCCAGCAGTGTATTTCACAGGGCGAATCAGCCCCAGCATTTT. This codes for CASSVFHRANQPQHF.

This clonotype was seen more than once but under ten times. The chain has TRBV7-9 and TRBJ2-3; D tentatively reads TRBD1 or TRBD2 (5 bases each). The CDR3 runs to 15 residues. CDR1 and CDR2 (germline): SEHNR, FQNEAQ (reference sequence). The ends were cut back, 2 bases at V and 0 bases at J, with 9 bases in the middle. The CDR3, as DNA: TGTGCCAGCAGCTTAAAGAGGGGTAGCACAGATACGCAGTATTTT. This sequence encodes CASSLKRGSTDTQYF.

The CDR3 nucleotides read TGTGCCAGCAGGGAGTTGAGAGATACGCAGTATTTT. Its translation: CASRELRDTQYF. J is TRBJ2-3 and V is TRBV7-9; D unresolved. V was trimmed by 6 bases and J by 5 bases, leaving 9 bases between them. Germline assignment: CDR1 SEHNR and CDR2 FQNEAQ (reference sequence). The CDR3 totals 12 residues.

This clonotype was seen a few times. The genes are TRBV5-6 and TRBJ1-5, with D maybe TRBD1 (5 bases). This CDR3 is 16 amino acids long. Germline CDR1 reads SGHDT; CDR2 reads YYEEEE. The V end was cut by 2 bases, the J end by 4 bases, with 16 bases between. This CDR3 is CASSFQGVATNQPQHF. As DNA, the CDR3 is TGTGCCAGCAGCTTTCAAGGGGTCGCTACGAATCAGCCCCAGCATTTT. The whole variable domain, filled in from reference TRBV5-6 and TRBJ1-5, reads DAGVTQSPTHLIKTRGQQVTLRCSPKSGHDTVSWYQQALGQGPQFIFQYYEEEERQRGNFPDRFSGHQFPNYSSELNVNALLLGDSALYLCASSFQGVATNQPQHFGDGTRLSIL.

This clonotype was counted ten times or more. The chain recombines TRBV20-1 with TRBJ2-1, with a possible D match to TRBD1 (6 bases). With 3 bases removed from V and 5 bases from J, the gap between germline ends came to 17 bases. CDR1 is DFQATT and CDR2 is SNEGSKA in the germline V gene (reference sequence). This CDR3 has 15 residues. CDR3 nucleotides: TGCAGTGCTAGCCAAAGGGGGAGACCCGACAATGAGCAGTTCTTC. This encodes CSASQRGRPDNEQFF.

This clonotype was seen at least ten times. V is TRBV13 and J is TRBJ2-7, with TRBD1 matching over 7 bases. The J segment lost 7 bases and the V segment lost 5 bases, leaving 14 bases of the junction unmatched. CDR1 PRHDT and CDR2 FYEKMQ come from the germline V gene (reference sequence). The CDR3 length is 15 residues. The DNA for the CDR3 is TGTGCCAGCAGCGGAATAAGGGGGCGATTGTATGAGCAGTACGTC. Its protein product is CASSGIRGRLYEQYV.

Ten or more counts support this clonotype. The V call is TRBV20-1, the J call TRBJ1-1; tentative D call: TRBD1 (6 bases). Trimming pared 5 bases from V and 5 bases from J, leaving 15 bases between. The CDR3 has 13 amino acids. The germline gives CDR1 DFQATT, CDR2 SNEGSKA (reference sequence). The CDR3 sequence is CSALRGGPTEAFF. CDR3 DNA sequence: TGCAGTGCTCTCCGCGGGGGGCCGACTGAAGCTTTCTTT.

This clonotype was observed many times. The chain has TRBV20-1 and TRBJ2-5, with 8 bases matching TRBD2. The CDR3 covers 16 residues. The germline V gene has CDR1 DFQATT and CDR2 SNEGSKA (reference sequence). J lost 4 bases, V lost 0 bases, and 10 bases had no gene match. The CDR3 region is CSARDSLAGGRETQYF. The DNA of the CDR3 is TGCAGTGCTAGAGATAGCCTAGCGGGCGGAAGAGAGACCCAGTACTTC.

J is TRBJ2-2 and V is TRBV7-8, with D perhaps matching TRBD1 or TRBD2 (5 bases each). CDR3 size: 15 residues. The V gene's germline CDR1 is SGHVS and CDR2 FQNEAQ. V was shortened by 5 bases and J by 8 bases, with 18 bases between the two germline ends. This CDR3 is CASSLRGPIRGELFF. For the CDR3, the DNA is TGTGCCAGCAGCCTAAGGGGACCGATAAGAGGGGAGCTGTTTTTT.

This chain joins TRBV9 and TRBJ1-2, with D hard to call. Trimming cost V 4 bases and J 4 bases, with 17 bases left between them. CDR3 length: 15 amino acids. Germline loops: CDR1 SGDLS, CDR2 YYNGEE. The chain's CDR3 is CASSPKGVPLYGYTF. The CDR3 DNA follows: TGTGCCAGCAGCCCAAAAGGAGTTCCTCTCTATGGCTACACCTTC.

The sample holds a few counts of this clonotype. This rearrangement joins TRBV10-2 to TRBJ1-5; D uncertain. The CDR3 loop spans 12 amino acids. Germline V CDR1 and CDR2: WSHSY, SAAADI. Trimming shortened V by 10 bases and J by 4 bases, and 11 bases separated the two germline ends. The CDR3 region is CAIEQRNQPQHF. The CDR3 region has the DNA TGCGCCATCGAACAGCGGAATCAGCCCCAGCATTTT.